The clone carrying this T cell receptor (beta chain) was observed a few times. Its antigen is not known. The data belong to a study of identical twins. It was template switching that added a universal primer site, and there were unique molecular identifiers on the cDNA. Each CDR3 protein is one row after TCRdb ran MiXCR on the 5' RACE reads. The sample contains 1.5 million or so distinct CDR3 sequences, about 32% of which appear only once. Study-level points and caveats: Conclusions were based on cross-sectional statistical analysis, without following the same donors. Abundant cord blood beta clonotypes carried fewer insertions; memory repertoires showed none.

The CDR3 length is 15 residues. The germline gives CDR1 DFQATT, CDR2 SNEGSKA (reference sequence). V shed 6 bases and J 5 bases; nucleotides not matched to a gene: 8. This rearrangement joins TRBV20-1 to TRBJ2-3, with 13 bases fitting TRBD2. The origin of this receptor is a newborn girl in good health. The sample consisted of cord blood. Here the CDR3 reads CSAPPGTSGEDTQYF. CDR3 nucleotides: TGCAGTGCCCCACCCGGGACTAGCGGGGAAGATACGCAGTATTTT.